This TCR beta chain came from a study of OX40 agonist ivuxolimab in advanced cancers. Of note for this clone: Its matching antigen is unknown.

In germline, CDR1 is LGHNA, CDR2 YSLEER. The CDR3 spans 15 residues. J gave up 0 bases and V 4 bases, and 3 bases lay outside the gene matches. Sequenced by immunoSEQ multiplex PCR; TCRdb stores in-frame clones only, minus some. The sample has about 28,000 clones; almost 85% are singletons. Findings of the study overall: Dose levels from 0.1 to 3.0 mg/kg saw CD4+ and CD8+ blood T cells expand clonally by week 6.

The specimen comprised CD4+ or CD8+ T cells sorted from blood, sampled in a trial of the OX40 agonist ivuxolimab. The chain combines TRBV4-3 with TRBJ1-3; 7 nucleotides agree with TRBD1. The clonotype was recovered from an adult with an advanced solid tumor such as melanoma, head and neck, liver or kidney cancer. CDR3 nucleotide sequence: TGCGCCAGCAGCCCAGGGACAGCCTCTGGAAACACCATATATTTT. Translation: CASSPGTASGNTIYF.